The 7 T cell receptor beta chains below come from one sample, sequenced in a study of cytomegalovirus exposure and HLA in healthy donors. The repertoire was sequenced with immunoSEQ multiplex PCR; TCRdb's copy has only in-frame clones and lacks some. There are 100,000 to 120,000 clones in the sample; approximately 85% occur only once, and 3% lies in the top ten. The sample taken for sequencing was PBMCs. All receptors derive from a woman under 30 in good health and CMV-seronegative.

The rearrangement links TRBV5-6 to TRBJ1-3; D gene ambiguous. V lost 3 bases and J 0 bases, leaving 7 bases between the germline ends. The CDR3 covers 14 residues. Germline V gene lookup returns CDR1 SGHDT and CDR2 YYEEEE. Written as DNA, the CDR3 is TGTGCCAGCAGCTCGGTACGCTCTGGAAACACCATATATTTT. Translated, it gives CASSSVRSGNTIYF.

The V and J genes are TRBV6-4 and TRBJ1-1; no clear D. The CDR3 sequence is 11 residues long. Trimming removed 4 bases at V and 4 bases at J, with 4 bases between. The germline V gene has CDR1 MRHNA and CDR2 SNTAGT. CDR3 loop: CASSVSTEAFF. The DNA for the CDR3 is TGTGCCAGCAGTGTGAGCACTGAAGCTTTCTTT.

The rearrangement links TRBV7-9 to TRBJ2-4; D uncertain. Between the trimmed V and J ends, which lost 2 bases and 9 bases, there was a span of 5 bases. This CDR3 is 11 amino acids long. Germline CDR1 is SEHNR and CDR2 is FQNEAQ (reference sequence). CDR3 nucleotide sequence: TGTGCCAGCAGCTTAAGCCTCATTCAGTACTTC. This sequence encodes CASSLSLIQYF.

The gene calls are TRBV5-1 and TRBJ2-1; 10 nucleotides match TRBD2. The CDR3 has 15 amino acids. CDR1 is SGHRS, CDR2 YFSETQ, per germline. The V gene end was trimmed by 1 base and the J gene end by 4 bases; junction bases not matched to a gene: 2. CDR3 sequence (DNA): TGCGCCAGCAGCTTGACACTAGCGGGGTACAATGAGCAGTTCTTC. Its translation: CASSLTLAGYNEQFF.

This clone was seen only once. CDR3 in DNA: TGTGCCAGTAGGGACAGGGGGCAGATTGAAGCTTTCTTT. Protein: CASRDRGQIEAFF. The rearrangement joins TRBV19 to TRBJ1-1, with 11 bases fitting TRBD1. CDR1 is LNHDA and CDR2 is SQIVND in the germline V gene (reference sequence). The CDR3 runs to 13 residues. V dropped 6 bases and J dropped 7; count of bases not matched to a gene: 4.

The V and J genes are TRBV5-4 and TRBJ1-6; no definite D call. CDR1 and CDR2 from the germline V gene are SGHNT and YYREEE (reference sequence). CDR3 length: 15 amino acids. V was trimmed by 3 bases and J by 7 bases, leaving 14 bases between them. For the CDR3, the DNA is TGTGCCAGCAGCTCTAATACAGAGATCAATTCACCCCTCCACTTT. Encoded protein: CASSSNTEINSPLHF.

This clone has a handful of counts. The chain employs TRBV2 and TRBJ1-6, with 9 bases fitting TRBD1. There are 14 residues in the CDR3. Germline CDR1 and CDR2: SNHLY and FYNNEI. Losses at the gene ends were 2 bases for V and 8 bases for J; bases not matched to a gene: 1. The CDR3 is CASSERQGDSPLHF. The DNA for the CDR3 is TGTGCCAGCAGTGAAAGACAGGGGGATTCACCCCTCCACTTT. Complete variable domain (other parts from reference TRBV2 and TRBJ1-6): EPEVTQTPSHQVTQMGQEVILRCVPISNHLYFYWYRQILGQKVEFLVSFYNNEISEKSEIFDDQFSVERPDGSNFTLKIRSTKLEDSAMYFCASSERQGDSPLHFGNGTRLTVT.